This TCR beta chain was sequenced for a study of identical twins. This clonotype occurred a few times. TCRdb redid the calling of the 5' RACE reads with MiXCR, one entry per CDR3 protein. The table lists 470,000 or so distinct CDR3 sequences, approximately 25% of them singletons. In germline, CDR1 is ENHRY, CDR2 SYGVKD. The length of the CDR3 is 15 residues. Trimming cost V 3 bases and J 7 bases; bases outside gene matches: 8. These data also formed part of another study, on T cells expressing NK-cell markers.

The source of this sequence is a woman between 18 and 30 years old in good health. J is TRBJ2-1 and V is TRBV10-3; 8 bases are shared with TRBD2. Material: CD4+ T cells sorted from blood. CDR3 region: CAISEGGGRINEQFF. CDR3 nucleotides: TGTGCCATCAGTGAAGGCGGGGGGCGGATTAATGAGCAGTTCTTC.